This T cell receptor (beta chain) was recorded in a study of identical twins. Comment on this clonotype: A much larger clone differs by one base, so this may be a read error.

The CDR3 is made up of 15 amino acids. Trimming at V came to 6 bases and at J to 4 bases, leaving 7 bases not matched to a gene. One entry per CDR3 protein results from TCRdb running MiXCR on the 5' RACE reads. The sample lists about 200,000 distinct CDR3 sequences, approximately 5.9% occurring once. Another study also made use of these data, one on T cells expressing NK-cell markers. This second study says: Dominant NKG2C+ clonotypes were found to form about 1.0-7.5% of CD8+ T cells in more than five donors.

The specimen sequenced was CD8+ T cells sorted from blood. The chain recombines TRBV12-3 or TRBV12-4 with TRBJ2-3; TRBD2 agrees at 10 bases. This receptor was taken from a woman aged 18-30 years in good health. The CDR3 bases are TGTGCCAGCAGCCCGAGTAGCGGGAGGTCAGATACGCAGTATTTT. Protein: CASSPSSGRSDTQYF.